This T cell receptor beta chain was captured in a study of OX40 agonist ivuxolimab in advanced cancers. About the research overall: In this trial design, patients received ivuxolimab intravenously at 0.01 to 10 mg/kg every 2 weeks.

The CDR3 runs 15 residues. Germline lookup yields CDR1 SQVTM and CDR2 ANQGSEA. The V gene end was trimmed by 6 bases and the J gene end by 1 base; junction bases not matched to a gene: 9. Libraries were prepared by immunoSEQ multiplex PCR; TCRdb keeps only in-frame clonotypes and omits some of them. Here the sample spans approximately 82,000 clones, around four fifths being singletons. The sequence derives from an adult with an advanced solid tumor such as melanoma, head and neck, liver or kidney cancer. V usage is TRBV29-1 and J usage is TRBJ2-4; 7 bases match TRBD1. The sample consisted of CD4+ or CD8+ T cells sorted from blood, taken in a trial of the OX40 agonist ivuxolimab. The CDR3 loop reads CSVADLQGAKNIQYF. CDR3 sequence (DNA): TGCAGCGTCGCAGACCTACAGGGGGCCAAAAACATTCAGTACTTC.